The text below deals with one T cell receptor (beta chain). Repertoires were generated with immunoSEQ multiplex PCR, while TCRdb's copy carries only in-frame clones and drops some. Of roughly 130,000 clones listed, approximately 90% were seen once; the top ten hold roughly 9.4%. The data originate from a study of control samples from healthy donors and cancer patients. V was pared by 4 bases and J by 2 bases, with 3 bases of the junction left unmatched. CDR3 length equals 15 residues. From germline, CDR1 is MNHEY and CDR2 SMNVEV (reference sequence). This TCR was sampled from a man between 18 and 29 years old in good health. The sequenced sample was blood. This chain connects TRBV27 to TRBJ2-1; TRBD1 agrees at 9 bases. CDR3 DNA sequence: TGTGCCAGCAGTTCACAGGGGGCTGCCTACAATGAGCAGTTCTTC. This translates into CASSSQGAAYNEQFF.